Shown below are 10 T cell receptor beta chains from a single sample sequenced in a study of cytomegalovirus exposure and HLA in healthy donors. The primer mix had 60 Vbeta and 13 Jbeta primers. TCRdb's copy holds only in-frame clones and misses some; the assay was immunoSEQ multiplex PCR. Here the sample spans under 200,000 clones, 80% being singletons. Sample: PBMCs. These receptors were obtained from a woman aged 45 to 65 in good health and CMV-seropositive.

The genes are TRBV19 and TRBJ1-5; the D is unclear. Germline CDR1 reads LNHDA; CDR2 reads SQIVND (reference sequence). V lost 7 bases to trimming and J lost 1 base, with 8 bases between them. This CDR3 is 13 amino acids long. CDR3 DNA: TGTGCCAGTACGAGAGGCAGCAATCAGCCCCAGCATTTT. Translated, it gives CASTRGSNQPQHF. The variable domain in full, with the rest retrieved from reference TRBV19 and TRBJ1-5, is DGGITQSPKYLFRKEGQNVTLSCEQNLNHDAMYWYRQDPGQGLRLIYYSQIVNDFQKGDIAEGYSVSREKKESFPLTVTSAQKNPTAFYLCASTRGSNQPQHFGDGTRLSIL.

The chain uses TRBV19 and TRBJ2-6; TRBD2 is a possible D gene (6 bases). The ends were cut back, 10 bases at V and 0 bases at J, with 22 bases in the middle. The length of the CDR3 is 18 residues. Germline CDR1 reads LNHDA; CDR2 reads SQIVND (reference sequence). CDR3 in DNA: TGTGCCAACTTGGGGGAAGGGCGGGAAAGCTCTGGGGCCAACGTCCTGACTTTC. Protein: CANLGEGRESSGANVLTF.

This clone was seen a handful of times. The chain links TRBV19 to TRBJ1-1; TRBD1 is a possible D gene (6 bases). V was clipped by 7 bases and J by 0 bases, with 12 bases between them. Germline V gene sequence: CDR1 LNHDA, CDR2 SQIVND (reference sequence). The CDR3 is 14 amino acids. The CDR3 DNA follows: TGTGCCAGTAAGGACAGAGTAATGAACACTGAAGCTTTCTTT. Residues: CASKDRVMNTEAFF.

The chain combines TRBV12-5 with TRBJ2-3, with 8 positions matching TRBD2. V gave up 1 base and J gave up 2 bases; unmatched junction bases: 5. This CDR3 region has 16 residues. The germline CDR1 and CDR2 sequences are LGHNT and FRNRAP. Here the CDR3 reads CASGLDRGGFTDTQYF. The CDR3 nucleotides read TGTGCTAGTGGTTTGGACCGGGGGGGCTTCACAGATACGCAGTATTTT.

The V and J genes are TRBV28 and TRBJ2-3, with TRBD2 as a possible D gene (6 bases). Trimming stripped 3 bases from V and 5 bases from J, with 15 bases between. This CDR3 has 15 amino acids. CDR1 and CDR2 from the germline V gene are MDHEN and SYDVKM. The CDR3 sequence is CASSFFGTFEDTQYF. CDR3 nucleotide sequence: TGTGCCAGCAGTTTTTTCGGGACTTTCGAAGATACGCAGTATTTT.

DNA of the CDR3: TGTGCCAGTAGTCCCCCAGGGGCCCATGGCTACACCTTC. This codes for CASSPPGAHGYTF. The chain links TRBV19 to TRBJ1-2; a weak D match, TRBD1 (6 bases). The V gene's germline CDR1 is LNHDA and CDR2 SQIVND (reference sequence). This CDR3 is 13 amino acids long. V lost 5 bases to trimming and J lost 6 bases, with 13 bases between them.

V is TRBV27 and J is TRBJ2-2; D is perhaps TRBD1 (6 bases). The CDR3 contains 15 residues. Trimming cost V 6 bases and J 1 base, with 12 bases left between them. Germline V gene data show CDR1 as MNHEY and CDR2 as SMNVEV (reference sequence). The CDR3 nucleotides read TGTGCCAGCAGGCCGGGACACGGGAACACCGGGGAGCTGTTTTTT. Protein: CASRPGHGNTGELFF.

The genes are TRBV19 and TRBJ2-7; 7 bases map to TRBD2. This CDR3 region has 15 residues. V lost 2 bases to trimming and J lost 5 bases; unmatched junction nucleotides: 9. Germline V gives CDR1 LNHDA, CDR2 SQIVND (reference sequence). In DNA, the CDR3 is TGTGCCAGTAGTATATCGGGCGCGCGGGGGAACGAGCAGTACTTC. Translated: CASSISGARGNEQYF.

The chain employs TRBV4-3 and TRBJ2-7, with 10 bases lining up with TRBD1. Germline CDR1 reads LGHNA; CDR2 reads YSLEER. The CDR3 loop spans 15 amino acids. V lost 0 bases, J lost 2 bases, and 1 base stayed unmatched. In nucleotides, the CDR3 is TGCGCCAGCAGCCAAGACGACAGGGGGCCCTACGAGCAGTACTTC. This encodes CASSQDDRGPYEQYF.

The chain employs TRBV9 and TRBJ2-3, with TRBD2 matching over 14 bases. The length of the CDR3 is 17 residues. The V gene's germline CDR1 is SGDLS and CDR2 YYNGEE. The V gene end was trimmed by 0 bases and the J gene end by 6 bases; junction bases not matched to a gene: 6. The CDR3 reads CASSVGLAGGSADTQYF. CDR3 in DNA: TGTGCCAGCAGCGTAGGACTAGCGGGAGGGTCGGCGGATACGCAGTATTTT.